These 25 T cell receptor beta chains came from one sample sequenced in a study of CD8+CD57+ T cells in acquired aplastic anemia. Both TCR beta VDJ combination and CDR3 sequence profiling were carried out. Genomic DNA was the template for this profiling. TCRdb re-called the reads with MiXCR, one entry per CDR3 protein. The table has around 250,000 distinct CDR3 sequences, about 80% seen once. CD8+CD57+ cell expansion, shown by flow cytometry, had occurred in the patients selected for sequencing. Material for sequencing was sorted CD4+, CD8+, or CD8+CD57+ T cells (not recorded which) from PBMCs. These receptors were taken from a human donor with aplastic anemia.

As to this clonotype: Here the CDR3 omits its conserved ending phenylalanine or tryptophan, so a read error is the likely source. The DNA is left out, because the CDR3 cannot be placed on it with certainty; the CDR3 is given as TCRdb lists it. The J gene is TRBJ2-3, the V gene TRBV7-9; the DNA was not used to check the table's D call, TRBD1. The CDR3 is made up of 13 amino acids, end residues included. Looked up from germline, CDR1 is SEHNR and CDR2 is FQNEAQ (reference sequence). This CDR3 is CAGQGGRETQYFV.

In the case of this clonotype: As the CDR3 is not closed by the conserved phenylalanine or tryptophan, this likely results from a read error. Because the CDR3's place on the DNA is in doubt, the DNA is left out and the CDR3 is given as listed by TCRdb. The chain has TRBV7-3 and TRBJ2-3; TRBD2, the D gene given by the table, was not confirmed from the DNA. The CDR3 has 13 amino acids, counting both end residues. CDR1 is SGHTA, CDR2 FQGTGA, per germline. The CDR3 loop is CASSREGNATEHL.

The V call is TRBV20-1, the J call TRBJ1-5; 8 positions agree with TRBD1. Per the germline V gene, CDR1 is DFQATT and CDR2 is SNEGSKA (reference sequence). The V and J ends lost 6 bases and 7 bases, in that order; junction bases with no gene match: 8. CDR3 size: 13 residues. The CDR3 DNA is TGCAGTGCGCCCAGGGGGCAGGAACAGCCCCAGCATTTT. This encodes CSAPRGQEQPQHF.

Of note for this clonotype: This is likely a read error, given that the CDR3 carries no conserved phenylalanine or tryptophan at its end. It is unclear where the CDR3 begins or ends on the DNA, so no DNA is shown, and the CDR3 is as TCRdb lists it. The chain carries TRBV7-3 and TRBJ1-2. Germline loops: CDR1 SGHTA, CDR2 FQGTGA. The CDR3 length equals 13 residues, ends included. CDR3 sequence reads: CASSLTSAGSSSL.

The gene calls are TRBV6-5 and TRBJ2-1; 9 bases align to TRBD2. In germline, CDR1 is MNHEY, CDR2 SVGAGI. The CDR3 runs to 15 residues. Trimming at V came to 10 bases and at J to 8 bases, leaving 15 bases not matched to a gene. CDR3 in DNA: TGTGCCACTCTAGCGGGGCGAAATGAGCAGGATGAGCAGTTCTTC. Protein: CATLAGRNEQDEQFF.

The rearrangement links TRBV24-1 to TRBJ2-1; 9 nucleotides align to TRBD2. The CDR3 runs to 15 residues. The germline V gene has CDR1 KGHDR and CDR2 SFDVKD. The ends lost 5 bases at V and 4 bases at J; junction bases unmatched: 5. The CDR3 here is CATSAEAGGYNEQFF. CDR3 DNA: TGTGCCACCAGTGCGGAGGCGGGAGGGTACAATGAGCAGTTCTTC.

Notes on this clonotype: The missing conserved phenylalanine or tryptophan at the end of this CDR3 makes a read error likely. The DNA is left out, because the CDR3 cannot be placed on it with certainty; the CDR3 is given as TCRdb lists it. The V call is TRBV2, the J call TRBJ1-5; TRBD1, the D gene given by the table, was not confirmed from the DNA. Germline CDR1 and CDR2: SNHLY and FYNNEI. The CDR3 adds up to 15 amino acids, both ends counted. The CDR3 spells CASRDGGTDTQHFRP.

Remarks on this clonotype: This CDR3 is missing its conserved last phenylalanine or tryptophan, likely due to a read error. The limits of the CDR3 on the DNA are not certain, so only TCRdb's listed CDR3 is given. This chain uses TRBV9 with TRBJ2-5; the D call in the table, TRBD1, was not verified against the DNA. The CDR3 has 13 residues if both end residues are counted. The germline CDR1 and CDR2 sequences are SGDLS and YYNGEE. The CDR3 is CASGPGGQKLLFV.

The chain has TRBV7-2 and TRBJ2-1, with D maybe TRBD2 (6 bases). This CDR3 has 16 amino acids. Germline V CDR1 and CDR2: SGHTA, FQGNSA. The germline V and J ends were trimmed by 1 base and 8 bases, with 18 bases remaining between them. The chain's CDR3 is CASSLERGGESHEQFF. For the CDR3, the DNA is TGTGCCAGCAGCTTAGAAAGAGGCGGGGAGAGCCATGAGCAGTTCTTC.

V gene TRBV7-2 combines with J gene TRBJ1-2; D not resolved. The CDR3 is made up of 16 amino acids. From germline, CDR1 is SGHTA and CDR2 FQGNSA. V was pared by 5 bases and J by 11 bases, with 27 bases between. CDR3 protein: CASSPEKENQETQYTF. CDR3 DNA: TGTGCCAGCAGCCCGGAGAAGGAGAACCAAGAGACCCAGTACACCTTC.

The chain combines TRBV9 with TRBJ1-3, with 7 bases matching TRBD1. The CDR3 loop spans 15 amino acids. V lost 3 bases to trimming and J lost 14 bases; unmatched junction nucleotides: 17. Germline CDR1 SGDLS, CDR2 YYNGEE. CDR3 coding DNA: TGTGCCAGCAGCGGAGGGGGCGACCCGAGGGATGGCTTATATTTT. Its protein product is CASSGGGDPRDGLYF. Drawing the rest from reference TRBV9 and TRBJ1-3, the complete variable domain is DSGVTQTPKHLITATGQRVTLRCSPRSGDLSVYWYQQSLDQGLQFLIQYYNGEERAKGNILERFSAQQFPDLHSELNLSSLELGDSALYFCASSGGGDPRDGLYFGEGSWLTVV.

This chain links TRBV20-1 with TRBJ1-6; TRBD1 is a possible D gene (5 bases). The germline V gene has CDR1 DFQATT and CDR2 SNEGSKA (reference sequence). V was clipped by 8 bases and J by 14 bases, with 16 bases between them. CDR3 length: 11 residues. In DNA, the CDR3 is TGCAGTACCGACAGAGGCGGTACCCTCCACTTT. Translation gives CSTDRGGTLHF.

The rearrangement joins TRBV28 to TRBJ1-6; 10 nucleotides agree with TRBD1. V dropped 8 bases and J dropped 6; count of bases not matched to a gene: 7. This CDR3 contains 15 residues. Germline CDR1 is MDHEN and CDR2 is SYDVKM. The chain's CDR3 is CASVAGDRGNSPLHF. CDR3 in DNA: TGTGCCAGCGTCGCTGGGGACAGGGGTAATTCACCCCTCCACTTT. The complete variable domain, with remaining parts taken from reference TRBV28 and TRBJ1-6, reads DVKVTQSSRYLVKRTGEKVFLECVQDMDHENMFWYRQDPGLGLRLIYFSYDVKMKEKGDIPEGYSVSREKKERFSLILESASTNQTSMYLCASVAGDRGNSPLHFGNGTRLTVT.

This sequence joins TRBV7-2 and TRBJ2-3; TRBD2 matches 7 bases. The V and J ends lost 1 base and 11 bases, in that order; junction bases with no gene match: 12. Germline V gene data show CDR1 as SGHTA and CDR2 as FQGNSA. The CDR3 runs 15 residues. For the CDR3, the DNA is TGTGCCAGCAGCTTAGGGGGAGGGCACGATACTCAGCAGTATTTT. The encoded protein is CASSLGGGHDTQQYF.

The V and J genes are TRBV7-2 and TRBJ2-5, with 10 bases fitting TRBD2. Losses at the gene ends were 3 bases for V and 5 bases for J; bases not matched to a gene: 3. Germline V gene sequence: CDR1 SGHTA, CDR2 FQGNSA. The CDR3 sequence is 14 residues long. In DNA form, the CDR3 reads TGTGCCAGCAGCTTCCTAGCGGGGGTGGAGACCCAGTACTTC. Encoded protein: CASSFLAGVETQYF.

V is TRBV7-3 and J is TRBJ2-7, with TRBD2 as a possible D gene (5 bases). Germline CDR1 and CDR2: SGHTA and FQGTGA. The CDR3 is 18 amino acids. V shed 5 bases and J shed 0 bases, with 23 bases lying between them. CDR3: CASSIHPDGVEHSYEQYV. The CDR3 DNA reads TGTGCCAGCAGCATTCATCCCGACGGGGTAGAACACTCCTACGAGCAGTACGTC.

V is TRBV9 and J is TRBJ2-7; D is unresolved. The germline V gene has CDR1 SGDLS and CDR2 YYNGEE. This CDR3 is built from 16 residues. Trimming pared 0 bases from V and 8 bases from J, leaving 21 bases between. The CDR3 spells CASSVGTARNQPQQYV. The CDR3 DNA reads as TGTGCCAGCAGCGTAGGGACCGCCCGGAATCAGCCCCAGCAGTACGTC.

The chain joins TRBV2 to TRBJ2-3, with D possibly being TRBD1 (6 bases). V was cut by 8 bases and J by 11 bases, with 23 bases left in between. Germline lookup yields CDR1 SNHLY and CDR2 FYNNEI. CDR3 size: 14 residues. The chain's CDR3 is CASGLGGTPKQQYF. The CDR3, as DNA: TGTGCCAGCGGGTTAGGGGGAACACCCAAGCAGCAGTATTTT.

The J gene is TRBJ1-1, the V gene TRBV9, with TRBD1 as a possible D gene (5 bases). The CDR3 has 15 amino acids. Germline CDR1 is SGDLS and CDR2 is YYNGEE. V was shortened by 0 bases and J by 12 bases, with 21 bases between the two germline ends. The CDR3: CASSVGRQSTATPFF. The CDR3 DNA reads as TGTGCCAGCAGCGTAGGGCGACAGAGCACAGCTACGCCTTTCTTT.

With respect to this clonotype: One end of the junction fails to match germline, which may point to a read error. The V gene is TRBV7-8, the J gene TRBJ2-3; D is possibly TRBD2 (6 bases). In germline, CDR1 is SGHVS, CDR2 FQNEAQ. The CDR3 contains 13 residues. CDR3 amino acids: CASGDGGTDNKHF. The CDR3 nucleotides read TGTGCCAGCGGGGACGGGGGAACAGATAATAAGCATTTT.

This CDR3 reads CASSLAIGQDPHGYTF. CDR3 sequence (DNA): TGTGCCAGCAGCTTAGCGATAGGTCAGGATCCCCATGGCTACACCTTC. The chain recombines TRBV7-8 with TRBJ1-2; D is undetermined. The CDR3 is made up of 16 amino acids. CDR1 SGHVS and CDR2 FQNEAQ come from the germline V gene. Deletions cut 0 bases from V and 6 bases from J, with 17 bases between.

Worth noting for this clonotype: The conserved final phenylalanine or tryptophan is absent from the CDR3, which likely points to a read error. The rearrangement uses TRBV2 and TRBJ2-4; TRBD2 might be the D (6 bases). This CDR3 has 12 amino acids. From germline, CDR1 is SNHLY and CDR2 FYNNEI. The DNA for the CDR3 is TGTGCTAGCGGAGGCGCTGGGAACAATCAGTACTAC. Protein: CASGGAGNNQYY.

This clonotype was counted a single time. The CDR3 end shows no conserved phenylalanine or tryptophan, and so a read error is likely. Because the CDR3's place on the DNA is in doubt, the DNA is left out and the CDR3 is given as listed by TCRdb. The chain employs TRBV2 and TRBJ2-6; TRBD1, as called in the table, went unchecked against the DNA. Per germline, CDR1 SNHLY and CDR2 FYNNEI. Both ends counted, the CDR3 spans 16 residues. The CDR3 region is CASSPPGRSGANVRTS.

A note on this clonotype: A read error is likely, as this CDR3 ends without the conserved phenylalanine or tryptophan. It is unclear where the CDR3 begins or ends on the DNA, so no DNA is shown, and the CDR3 is as TCRdb lists it. The rearrangement uses TRBV9 and TRBJ2-3; the DNA was not used to check the table's D call, TRBD1. The CDR3 sequence runs 13 residues, both termini included. Germline V gives CDR1 SGDLS, CDR2 YYNGEE. CDR3 sequence reads: CASSVGGSSDTQL.

A remark on this clonotype: Germline is not matched at one junction end, which may reflect a read error. This chain links TRBV7-2 with TRBJ2-3; D not certain. The germline V gene encodes CDR1 SGHTA and CDR2 FQGNSA. This CDR3 spans 13 amino acids. CDR3 in amino acids: CASGNGGTYTQYF. The CDR3 DNA follows: TGTGCCAGCGGAAACGGCGGCACATATACGCAGTATTTT.